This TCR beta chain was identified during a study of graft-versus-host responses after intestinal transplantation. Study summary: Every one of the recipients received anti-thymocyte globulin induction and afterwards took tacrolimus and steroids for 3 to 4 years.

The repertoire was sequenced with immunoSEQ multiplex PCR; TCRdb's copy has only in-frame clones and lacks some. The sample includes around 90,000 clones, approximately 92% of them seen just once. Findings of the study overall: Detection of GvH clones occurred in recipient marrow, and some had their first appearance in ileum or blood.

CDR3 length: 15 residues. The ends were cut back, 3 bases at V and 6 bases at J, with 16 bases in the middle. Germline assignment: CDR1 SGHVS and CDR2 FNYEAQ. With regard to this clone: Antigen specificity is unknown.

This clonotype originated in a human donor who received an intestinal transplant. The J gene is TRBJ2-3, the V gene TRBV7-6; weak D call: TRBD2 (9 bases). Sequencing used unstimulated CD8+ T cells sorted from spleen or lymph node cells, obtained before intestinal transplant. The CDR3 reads CASSFLAGQEDTQYF. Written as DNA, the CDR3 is TGTGCCAGCAGCTTCCTAGCGGGACAGGAGGATACGCAGTATTTT.